A selection of T cell receptor beta chains follows, all from one sample in a study of cytomegalovirus exposure and HLA in healthy donors. The method was immunoSEQ multiplex PCR; TCRdb's version includes in-frame clones alone and lacks a portion of them. The sample yields some 100,000 clones, about 76% seen once. The sequencing sample was made of PBMCs. Receptors originate from a woman between 35 and 50 years old in good health and CMV-seropositive. Both conserved end residues are trimmed from each CDR3. D genes are given only for firm matches.

V,J,D,CDR3
TRBV12-5,TRBJ1-1,.,ASGSPFSRQVVEAF
TRBV10-3,TRBJ1-5,TRBD1,AISQTGALGNQPQH
TRBV27,TRBJ1-1,.,ASSLQGGTEAF
TRBV5-1,TRBJ1-4,TRBD1,ASSTTGFPSTNEKLF
TRBV11-2,TRBJ2-5,TRBD2,ASSTGLAGGWETQY
TRBV5-8,TRBJ2-1,.,ASSLERRAYNEQF
TRBV9,TRBJ1-2,.,ASSVDSLQGGYGYT
TRBV4-1,TRBJ1-2,TRBD1,ASSQGRTGLLGYT
TRBV19,.,TRBD1,ASSITGQTYEQY
TRBV27,TRBJ2-3,TRBD1,ASNDRDGTDTQY
TRBV6-1,TRBJ2-5,.,ASSESEELAQY
TRBV7-9,TRBJ1-3,.,ASSLDPRNTIY
TRBV7-8,TRBJ1-2,TRBD1,ASSRDSSYGYT
TRBV19,TRBJ2-6,TRBD1,ASSTGQGPSGANVLT
TRBV7-9,TRBJ1-2,.,ASSAAGDYGYT
TRBV6-5,TRBJ2-7,.,ASSYGGGSYEQY
TRBV25-1,TRBJ1-1,.,ASSEYGNTEAF
TRBV6-1,TRBJ1-1,TRBD1,ASSEDRKAF
TRBV5-1,TRBJ2-7,.,ASSLGQNEQY
TRBV21-1,TRBJ2-3,.,ASSKEPGQNFSTDTQY
TRBV2,TRBJ1-4,.,ASSEHKRWEKLF
TRBV6-6,TRBJ1-5,TRBD1,ASSSEGALNQPQH
TRBV9,TRBJ1-2,TRBD1,ASSVTGNYGYT
TRBV9,TRBJ2-1,.,ASSKGVGESYNEQF
TRBV18,TRBJ2-1,TRBD2,ASSLRSGEFYNEQF
TRBV5-1,TRBJ2-2,.,ASSLDSTNTGELF
TRBV30,TRBJ2-1,TRBD1,AWTRPDRGNEQF
TRBV7-8,TRBJ2-5,TRBD1,ASSLVAGGRETQY
TRBV29-1,TRBJ2-7,TRBD2,SVDGTSGGYEQY